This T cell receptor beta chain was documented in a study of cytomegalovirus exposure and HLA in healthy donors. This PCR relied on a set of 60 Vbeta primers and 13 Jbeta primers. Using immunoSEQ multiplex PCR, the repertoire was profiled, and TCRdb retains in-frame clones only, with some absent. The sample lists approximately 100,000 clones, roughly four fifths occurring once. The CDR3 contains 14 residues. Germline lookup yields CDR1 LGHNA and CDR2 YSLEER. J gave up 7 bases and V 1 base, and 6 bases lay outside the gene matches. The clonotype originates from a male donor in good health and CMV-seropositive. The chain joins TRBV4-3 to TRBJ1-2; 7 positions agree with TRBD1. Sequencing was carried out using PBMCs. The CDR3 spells CASSQGDRDTGYTF. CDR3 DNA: TGCGCCAGCAGCCAAGGAGACAGGGACACTGGCTACACCTTC.